This T cell receptor beta chain emerged from a study of T cell repertoires in cytomegalovirus infection. The length of the CDR3 is 15 residues. V was pared by 4 bases and J by 5 bases, with 15 bases between. Germline lookup yields CDR1 MNHEY and CDR2 SVGAGI. As for this clonotype: Its antigen is not known.

TCRdb independently ran MiXCR on the reads; one entry per CDR3 protein. The sample lists hundreds of thousands of distinct CDR3 sequences; 25% to 40% were seen once. The specimen comprised cultured CD8+ T cells from PBMCs, sampled from culture after CMV antigen stimulation. This chain connects TRBV6-5 to TRBJ1-5; D remains unclear. The sequence was collected from a human donor in good health (CMV status not recorded). Some clones in this sample may be carry-over from other donors' samples. The CDR3 reads CASSSTPNGHQPQHF. In nucleotides, the CDR3 is TGTGCCAGCAGTTCGACCCCGAACGGCCATCAGCCCCAGCATTTT.